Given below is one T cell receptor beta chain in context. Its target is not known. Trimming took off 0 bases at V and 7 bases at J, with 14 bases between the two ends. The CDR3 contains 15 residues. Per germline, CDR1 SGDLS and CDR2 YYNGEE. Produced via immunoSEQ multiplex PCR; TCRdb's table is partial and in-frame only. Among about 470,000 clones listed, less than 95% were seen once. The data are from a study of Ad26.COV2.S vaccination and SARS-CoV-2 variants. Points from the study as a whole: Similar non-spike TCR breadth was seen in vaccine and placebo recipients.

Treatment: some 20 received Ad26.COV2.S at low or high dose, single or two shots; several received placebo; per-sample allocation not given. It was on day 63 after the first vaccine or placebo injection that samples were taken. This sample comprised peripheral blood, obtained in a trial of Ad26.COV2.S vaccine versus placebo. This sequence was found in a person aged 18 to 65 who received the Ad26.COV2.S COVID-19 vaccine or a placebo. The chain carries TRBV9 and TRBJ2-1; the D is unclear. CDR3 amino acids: CASSVGPRVVNEQFF. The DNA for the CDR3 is TGTGCCAGCAGCGTAGGCCCCCGGGTCGTGAATGAGCAGTTCTTC.